In its sample, the clone carrying this TCR beta chain was seen many times. As yet, its antigen is unknown. This sample was included in a study of CD8 T cells in ankylosing spondylitis. Whole-study findings and limits: As reported, disease-linked clones showed significant enrichment in matched ankylosing spondylitis synovial fluid.

The CDR3 loop spans 17 amino acids. In making TCR beta libraries, quantitative 5'-RACE with molecular barcodes was used. Each CDR3 protein is one row after TCRdb ran MiXCR on the 5' RACE reads. This table has 240,000 or so distinct CDR3 sequences, 8.6% appearing once. This TCR came from a male donor with ankylosing spondylitis or in good health (not recorded which). What was sequenced was blood, either unsorted or a sorted T cell fraction (not recorded which). V and J are TRBV21-1 and TRBJ2-7; the table assigns TRBD1, which was not confirmed against the DNA. TRBV21-1 is a known pseudogene. The CDR3 spells CSLPDRVRTGSPYEQYF. The CDR3 region has the DNA TGTTCACTTCCTGATCGGGTCCGGACAGGGTCTCCCTACGAGCAGTACTTC.